This T cell receptor beta chain was retrieved from a study of early T cells in non-severe SARS-CoV-2 infection. CDR3 length: 13 residues. The J segment lost 9 bases and the V segment lost 4 bases, leaving 2 bases of the junction unmatched. Germline CDR1 SGHVS, CDR2 FQNEAQ. This clonotype has just a few counts. In TCRdb, the 5' RACE reads were re-called with MiXCR into one record per CDR3 protein. The repertoire consists of about 80,000 distinct CDR3 sequences, with less than 5.5% occurring once and the leading ten covering about 7%. This sequence originates from an adult who was a healthcare worker with PCR-confirmed SARS-CoV-2 infection or an uninfected control (not recorded which). The chain has TRBV7-8 and TRBJ2-4; 11 bases fit TRBD2. This material consisted of whole blood, taken at baseline. CDR3 loop: CASSSGLAGIQYF. The CDR3 region has the DNA TGTGCCAGCAGCTCTGGACTAGCGGGCATTCAGTACTTC.